The clone carrying this T cell receptor beta chain was detected a few times. What it recognizes is unknown. Per the germline V gene, CDR1 is MNHEY and CDR2 is SVGEGT. The CDR3 has 13 amino acids. V gave up 2 bases and J gave up 6 bases, with 10 bases separating them. The data belong to a study of T cells after yellow fever vaccination. Study details: Fractions of limited cellularity were prepared by means of SMART-Seq v4 Ultra Low Input.

Study conclusions and caveats: Researchers report a weaker secondary response that nonetheless peaked faster, day 5 versus 15. After the booster, around 95% of CD4 and 88% of CD8 primary-response clones were re-detected.

The 5'RACE template-switching step produced TCR cDNA and added a universal primer site and UMIs. TCRdb itself ran the 5' RACE reads through MiXCR, one entry per CDR3 protein. The repertoire holds about 130,000 distinct CDR3 sequences, with roughly 9% as singletons. The clonotype originates from a man younger than 35 who received the YFV17D yellow fever vaccine. Sequences were derived from CD8+ T cells sorted from PBMCs, sampled on the day of the yellow fever booster vaccination. The rearrangement uses TRBV6-2 or TRBV6-3 and TRBJ1-1, with a possible D match to TRBD1 (5 bases). CDR3 sequence reads: CASSYAGSAEAFF. CDR3 bases: TGTGCCAGCAGTTACGCAGGGTCCGCTGAAGCTTTCTTT.